A single sample is the source of the 28 T cell receptor beta chains below, sequenced in a study of T-cell memory formation after mild COVID-19. TCRdb itself ran the 5' RACE reads through MiXCR, one entry per CDR3 protein. The repertoire holds about 350,000 distinct CDR3 sequences, with around 15% as singletons. The sequenced sample was PBMCs or a T cell subset sorted from them (not recorded which). The receptors shown here come from a man aged 18 to 30 who had mild COVID-19 (a few samples of this study predate the infection). Cell type and time point are not known.

The V call is TRBV11-2, the J call TRBJ1-3; weak D call: TRBD1 (6 bases). Trimming left V 5 bases short and J 9 bases short, with 23 bases between. The CDR3 runs to 16 residues. Germline CDR1 SGHAT, CDR2 FQNNGV. The CDR3 region has the DNA TGTGCCAGCAGCGACCCACTTAACAGGGCAGGGGCCACCATATATTTT. Protein sequence: CASSDPLNRAGATIYF.

In its sample, this clonotype was seen many times. The CDR3 DNA reads TGTGCCAGCAGTTTTGGTCAGCCCCAGCATTTT. It specifies CASSFGQPQHF. This chain joins TRBV12-3 or TRBV12-4 and TRBJ1-5; D remains ambiguous. With 3 bases removed from V and 6 bases from J, the gap between germline ends came to 3 bases. The CDR3 is 11 residues long.

The table lists this clonotype with a few counts. The rearrangement links TRBV4-2 to TRBJ2-1, with TRBD2 matching over 9 bases. This CDR3 contains 18 residues. Germline V gene lookup returns CDR1 LGHNA and CDR2 YNFKEQ. With V trimmed by 4 bases and J by 2 bases, 12 bases remained unmatched. The CDR3 spells CASSPRHSGGRTYNEQFF. CDR3 bases: TGTGCCAGCAGCCCGCGCCATAGCGGGGGCCGCACCTACAATGAGCAGTTCTTC.

The genes are TRBV19 and TRBJ2-7, with D uncertain. V lost 2 bases to trimming and J lost 3 bases, with 8 bases between them. Germline-derived CDR1 and CDR2 are LNHDA and SQIVND (reference sequence). This CDR3 contains 13 residues. DNA of the CDR3: TGTGCCAGTAGTATAAGGATTAGCTACGAGCAGTACTTC. It yields the protein CASSIRISYEQYF. The whole variable domain, remainder taken from reference TRBV19 and TRBJ2-7, is DGGITQSPKYLFRKEGQNVTLSCEQNLNHDAMYWYRQDPGQGLRLIYYSQIVNDFQKGDIAEGYSVSREKKESFPLTVTSAQKNPTAFYLCASSIRISYEQYFGPGTRLTVT.

The V gene is TRBV4-1, the J gene TRBJ1-2, with 8 positions matching TRBD1. J gave up 3 bases and V 3 bases, and 3 bases lay outside the gene matches. Germline CDR1 and CDR2: MGHRA and YSYEKL. The CDR3 has 14 amino acids. The CDR3 is CASSQTGAHYGYTF. CDR3 nucleotides: TGCGCCAGCAGCCAGACAGGGGCTCACTATGGCTACACCTTC.

The chain uses TRBV7-9 and TRBJ2-7, with D possibly being TRBD1 or TRBD2 (5 bases each). V lost 7 bases and J lost 6, with 10 bases in between. The CDR3 loop spans 11 amino acids. Germline CDR1 reads SEHNR; CDR2 reads FQNEAQ (reference sequence). CDR3 DNA sequence: TGTGCCAGCAAGGCAGGGACCGAGCAGTACGTC. Translating gives CASKAGTEQYV.

The chain recombines TRBV6-1 with TRBJ1-2, with 7 bases aligning to TRBD1. CDR1 and CDR2 from the germline V gene are MNHNS and SASEGT. This CDR3 is 14 amino acids long. Unmatched junction bases numbered 10, after V lost 3 bases and J lost 9 bases. CDR3 protein: CASSESGQLFSYTF. CDR3 nucleotides: TGTGCCAGCAGTGAGTCGGGACAGCTCTTTAGCTACACCTTC.

This clonotype was observed at least ten times. The rearrangement links TRBV3-1 to TRBJ2-1; no clear D gene. Germline V gene sequence: CDR1 LGHDT, CDR2 YNNKEL (reference sequence). Trimming shortened V by 2 bases and J by 10 bases, and 12 bases separated the two germline ends. CDR3 length: 13 amino acids. The CDR3 sequence is CASSQSPNPEQFF. The CDR3 DNA reads as TGTGCCAGCAGCCAAAGCCCTAATCCGGAGCAGTTCTTC.

The chain recombines TRBV6-2 or TRBV6-3 with TRBJ1-5, with TRBD1 as a possible D gene (6 bases). Trimming took off 5 bases at V and 9 bases at J, with 23 bases between the two ends. Germline CDR1 reads MNHEY; CDR2 reads SVGEGT. The CDR3 loop spans 16 amino acids. CDR3 nucleotides: TGTGCCAGCAGTCACCAACCCGCGGAGGGGGTCCGGCCCCAGCATTTT. It translates to CASSHQPAEGVRPQHF.

CDR3 nucleotide sequence: TGCGCCAGCAGCCAAGTCGCCGGGGAGTCTGGAAACACCATATATTTT. This sequence encodes CASSQVAGESGNTIYF. This chain connects TRBV4-1 to TRBJ1-3; D gene unclear. Trimming shortened V by 1 base and J by 1 base, and 11 bases separated the two germline ends. This CDR3 region has 16 residues. Germline CDR1 is MGHRA and CDR2 is YSYEKL.

This clonotype was found a few times. The V call is TRBV6-2 or TRBV6-3, the J call TRBJ2-7; 8 bases fit TRBD1. The CDR3 runs to 14 residues. The germline CDR1 and CDR2 sequences are MNHEY and SVGEGT. Trimming took 7 bases from V and 2 from J; bases not matched to a gene: 7. CDR3 region: CASNDRGIPYEQYF. The CDR3 region has the DNA TGTGCCAGCAATGACAGGGGAATCCCCTACGAGCAGTACTTC.

The table lists this clonotype with many counts. The chain employs TRBV5-1 and TRBJ1-1, with 8 nucleotides matching TRBD1. The CDR3 extends over 12 amino acids. V dropped 5 bases and J dropped 5; count of bases not matched to a gene: 2. Germline V gives CDR1 SGHRS, CDR2 YFSETQ. The CDR3 DNA reads as TGCGCCAGCAGGACAGGGGAAACTGAAGCTTTCTTT. This translates into CASRTGETEAFF. The variable domain in full, completed from reference TRBV5-1 and TRBJ1-1, reads KAGVTQTPRYLIKTRGQQVTLSCSPISGHRSVSWYQQTPGQGLQFLFEYFSETQRNKGNFPGRFSGRQFSNSRSEMNVSTLELGDSALYLCASRTGETEAFFGQGTRLTVV.

The chain combines TRBV11-2 with TRBJ2-3; D ambiguous. The V end lost 5 bases, the J end lost 2 bases, and 11 bases lay between the germline ends. Germline CDR1 reads SGHAT; CDR2 reads FQNNGV. This CDR3 has 14 residues. In nucleotides, the CDR3 is TGTGCCAGCAGCCGGTGGGCCTCCACAGATACGCAGTATTTT. Translating gives CASSRWASTDTQYF.

This clonotype was observed a handful of times. The chain uses TRBV4-3 and TRBJ2-2; D is possibly TRBD1 (6 bases). CDR3 length: 15 residues. Looked up from germline, CDR1 is LGHNA and CDR2 is YSLEER. The ends were cut back, 0 bases at V and 5 bases at J, with 10 bases in the middle. As DNA, the CDR3 is TGCGCCAGCAGCCAAGAATGGGGGCATACCGGGGAGCTGTTTTTT. Its protein is CASSQEWGHTGELFF.

This chain links TRBV5-6 with TRBJ2-1; 8 bases agree with TRBD1. With 4 bases clipped from V and 7 bases from J, the junction kept 10 bases outside the gene matches. Germline V CDR1 and CDR2: SGHDT, YYEEEE. The CDR3 is made up of 15 amino acids. The CDR3 nucleotides are TGTGCCAGCAGCCGAACTGGGGGACAGGTTAATGAGCAGTTCTTC. Protein product: CASSRTGGQVNEQFF.

This clonotype was counted only a few times. V gene TRBV5-5 combines with J gene TRBJ1-1; D remains ambiguous. CDR1 and CDR2 from the germline V gene are SGHKS and YYEKEE (reference sequence). V lost 4 bases and J lost 6, with 16 bases in between. This CDR3 region has 14 residues. In nucleotides, the CDR3 is TGTGCCAGCAGCCGATCGGCGGGCGAGGCTGAAGCTTTCTTT. It codes for CASSRSAGEAEAFF.

This chain connects TRBV9 to TRBJ2-5; D tentatively fits TRBD1 or TRBD2 (5 bases each). This CDR3 spans 15 amino acids. Germline V gives CDR1 SGDLS, CDR2 YYNGEE. The V gene lost 2 bases and the J gene lost 2 bases, with 13 bases spanning the gap. In nucleotides, the CDR3 is TGTGCCAGCAGCGTTTTTTCGGGGCTGCAAGAGACCCAGTACTTC. This sequence encodes CASSVFSGLQETQYF.

This clonotype appeared a few times. The gene calls are TRBV5-6 and TRBJ2-7, with TRBD1 matching 9 bases. After removal of 4 bases from V and 6 bases from J, the junction contained 8 bases not matched to a gene. CDR1 is SGHDT, CDR2 YYEEEE, per germline. CDR3 length equals 14 residues. The chain's CDR3 is CASSPVDRGGEQYF. CDR3 bases: TGTGCCAGCAGCCCCGTGGACAGGGGAGGCGAGCAGTACTTC.

The chain's CDR3 is CATSGRGGLTDTQYF. Written as DNA, the CDR3 is TGTGCCACCAGCGGCCGCGGGGGCCTCACAGATACGCAGTATTTT. V is TRBV15 and J is TRBJ2-3, with D tentatively TRBD2 (7 bases). This CDR3 spans 15 amino acids. Per germline, CDR1 LNHNV and CDR2 YYDKDF (reference sequence). V shed 5 bases and J shed 2 bases, with 14 bases lying between them.

This clonotype was counted between two and nine times. V gene TRBV19 combines with J gene TRBJ2-2; D call uncertain. The germline gives CDR1 LNHDA, CDR2 SQIVND (reference sequence). This CDR3 region has 15 residues. V was pared by 6 bases and J by 7 bases, with 18 bases between. The CDR3 sequence is CASSYGTLRFGELFF. CDR3 DNA: TGTGCCAGTAGCTACGGAACGCTTCGATTCGGGGAGCTGTTTTTT.

The chain joins TRBV28 to TRBJ1-2; possible D gene TRBD1, 5 bases. This CDR3 is 13 amino acids long. The V and J ends lost 7 bases and 3 bases respectively, with 12 bases between them. CDR1 and CDR2 from the germline V gene are MDHEN and SYDVKM. The DNA for the CDR3 is TGTGCCAGCATTGAAGGCAGGGACTATGGCTACACCTTC. Amino acids: CASIEGRDYGYTF.

This clonotype was observed a few times. The chain couples TRBV5-1 to TRBJ2-7; 11 nucleotides match TRBD2. V lost 1 base, J lost 2 bases, and 5 bases stayed unmatched. Germline-derived CDR1 and CDR2 are SGHRS and YFSETQ. The CDR3 extends over 16 amino acids. The CDR3 sequence: CASSLSLAGGAYEQYF. The CDR3 DNA reads as TGCGCCAGCAGCTTGAGTCTAGCGGGGGGAGCCTACGAGCAGTACTTC.

This clonotype was counted many times. The rearrangement joins TRBV20-1 to TRBJ2-1; 7 bases line up with TRBD1. The J segment lost 0 bases and the V segment lost 0 bases, leaving 5 bases of the junction unmatched. This CDR3 spans 16 amino acids. Germline V gives CDR1 DFQATT, CDR2 SNEGSKA (reference sequence). This CDR3 is CSARDLRQGSYNEQFF. In nucleotides, the CDR3 is TGCAGTGCTAGAGACCTTCGACAGGGCTCCTACAATGAGCAGTTCTTC.

There are many counts of this clonotype. One junction end disagrees with the germline gene, perhaps due to a read error. This chain joins TRBV6-2 or TRBV6-3 and TRBJ1-2; a possible D gene is TRBD1 (5 bases). CDR3 length: 15 residues. Looked up from germline, CDR1 is MNHEY and CDR2 is SVGEGT. This chain's CDR3 is CETRQGYSPNYGYTF. CDR3 DNA sequence: TGCGAAACACGGCAGGGATATTCTCCTAACTATGGCTACACCTTC.

J is TRBJ2-1 and V is TRBV7-2; 15 bases match TRBD2. Germline lookup yields CDR1 SGHTA and CDR2 FQGNSA. The CDR3 length is 19 residues. V was pared by 1 base and J by 6 bases, with 10 bases of the junction left unmatched. Here the CDR3 DNA reads TGTGCCAGCAGCTTAGGCATTCGGGGACTAGCGGGGGGAGGCAATGAGCAGTTCTTC. It is translated as CASSLGIRGLAGGGNEQFF.

This clonotype was counted once. In DNA form, the CDR3 reads TGCGCCAGCAGCCAAGGGCCACAGGGGTACACCGGGGAGCTGTTTTTT. Its protein product is CASSQGPQGYTGELFF. The chain uses TRBV4-3 and TRBJ2-2, with 7 bases aligning to TRBD1. V was pared by 1 base and J by 3 bases, with 5 bases of the junction left unmatched. The length of the CDR3 is 16 residues. Germline V gene sequence: CDR1 LGHNA, CDR2 YSLEER.

This clonotype was observed a few times. The rearrangement joins TRBV4-2 to TRBJ2-6; a possible D gene is TRBD1 (7 bases). Per germline, CDR1 LGHNA and CDR2 YNFKEQ. Trimming pared 4 bases from V and 4 bases from J, leaving 17 bases between. The CDR3 spans 17 residues. For the CDR3, the DNA is TGTGCCAGCAGCCCCCACTCAGGGGGGATCGGGGCCAACGTCCTGACTTTC. Its protein is CASSPHSGGIGANVLTF.

The chain recombines TRBV12-3 or TRBV12-4 with TRBJ1-2, with a possible D match to TRBD1 (6 bases). V lost 5 bases to trimming and J lost 5 bases, with 6 bases between them. The CDR3 totals 11 residues. The CDR3, as DNA: TGTGCCAGCAGTGGACAGTATGGCTACACCTTC. Protein product: CASSGQYGYTF.